The sequence of this T cell receptor beta chain was determined in a study of cytomegalovirus exposure and HLA in healthy donors. Findings of the study overall: Reports indicated that the classifier achieved high specificity and sensitivity in diagnosing cytomegalovirus status. In vitro checks showed that three CMV-associated chains really do target CMV antigens.

V gave up 4 bases and J gave up 8 bases; unmatched junction bases: 6. Germline CDR1 reads MRHNA; CDR2 reads SNTAGT. This CDR3 is built from 14 residues. In its sample, this clone was seen many times. Its antigen is unknown. The data were produced by immunoSEQ multiplex PCR, yet TCRdb's version contains in-frame clones alone and is incomplete. The profile shows roughly 130,000 clones, nearly 90% of them singletons. This receptor was obtained from a man aged 30 to 39 in good health and CMV-seronegative. This rearrangement joins TRBV6-4 to TRBJ2-1, with 9 bases fitting TRBD2. Sequences were obtained from PBMCs. CDR3 sequence reads: CASSGGAGGDEQFF. The CDR3 region has the DNA TGTGCCAGCAGTGGGGGAGCGGGAGGCGATGAGCAGTTCTTC.